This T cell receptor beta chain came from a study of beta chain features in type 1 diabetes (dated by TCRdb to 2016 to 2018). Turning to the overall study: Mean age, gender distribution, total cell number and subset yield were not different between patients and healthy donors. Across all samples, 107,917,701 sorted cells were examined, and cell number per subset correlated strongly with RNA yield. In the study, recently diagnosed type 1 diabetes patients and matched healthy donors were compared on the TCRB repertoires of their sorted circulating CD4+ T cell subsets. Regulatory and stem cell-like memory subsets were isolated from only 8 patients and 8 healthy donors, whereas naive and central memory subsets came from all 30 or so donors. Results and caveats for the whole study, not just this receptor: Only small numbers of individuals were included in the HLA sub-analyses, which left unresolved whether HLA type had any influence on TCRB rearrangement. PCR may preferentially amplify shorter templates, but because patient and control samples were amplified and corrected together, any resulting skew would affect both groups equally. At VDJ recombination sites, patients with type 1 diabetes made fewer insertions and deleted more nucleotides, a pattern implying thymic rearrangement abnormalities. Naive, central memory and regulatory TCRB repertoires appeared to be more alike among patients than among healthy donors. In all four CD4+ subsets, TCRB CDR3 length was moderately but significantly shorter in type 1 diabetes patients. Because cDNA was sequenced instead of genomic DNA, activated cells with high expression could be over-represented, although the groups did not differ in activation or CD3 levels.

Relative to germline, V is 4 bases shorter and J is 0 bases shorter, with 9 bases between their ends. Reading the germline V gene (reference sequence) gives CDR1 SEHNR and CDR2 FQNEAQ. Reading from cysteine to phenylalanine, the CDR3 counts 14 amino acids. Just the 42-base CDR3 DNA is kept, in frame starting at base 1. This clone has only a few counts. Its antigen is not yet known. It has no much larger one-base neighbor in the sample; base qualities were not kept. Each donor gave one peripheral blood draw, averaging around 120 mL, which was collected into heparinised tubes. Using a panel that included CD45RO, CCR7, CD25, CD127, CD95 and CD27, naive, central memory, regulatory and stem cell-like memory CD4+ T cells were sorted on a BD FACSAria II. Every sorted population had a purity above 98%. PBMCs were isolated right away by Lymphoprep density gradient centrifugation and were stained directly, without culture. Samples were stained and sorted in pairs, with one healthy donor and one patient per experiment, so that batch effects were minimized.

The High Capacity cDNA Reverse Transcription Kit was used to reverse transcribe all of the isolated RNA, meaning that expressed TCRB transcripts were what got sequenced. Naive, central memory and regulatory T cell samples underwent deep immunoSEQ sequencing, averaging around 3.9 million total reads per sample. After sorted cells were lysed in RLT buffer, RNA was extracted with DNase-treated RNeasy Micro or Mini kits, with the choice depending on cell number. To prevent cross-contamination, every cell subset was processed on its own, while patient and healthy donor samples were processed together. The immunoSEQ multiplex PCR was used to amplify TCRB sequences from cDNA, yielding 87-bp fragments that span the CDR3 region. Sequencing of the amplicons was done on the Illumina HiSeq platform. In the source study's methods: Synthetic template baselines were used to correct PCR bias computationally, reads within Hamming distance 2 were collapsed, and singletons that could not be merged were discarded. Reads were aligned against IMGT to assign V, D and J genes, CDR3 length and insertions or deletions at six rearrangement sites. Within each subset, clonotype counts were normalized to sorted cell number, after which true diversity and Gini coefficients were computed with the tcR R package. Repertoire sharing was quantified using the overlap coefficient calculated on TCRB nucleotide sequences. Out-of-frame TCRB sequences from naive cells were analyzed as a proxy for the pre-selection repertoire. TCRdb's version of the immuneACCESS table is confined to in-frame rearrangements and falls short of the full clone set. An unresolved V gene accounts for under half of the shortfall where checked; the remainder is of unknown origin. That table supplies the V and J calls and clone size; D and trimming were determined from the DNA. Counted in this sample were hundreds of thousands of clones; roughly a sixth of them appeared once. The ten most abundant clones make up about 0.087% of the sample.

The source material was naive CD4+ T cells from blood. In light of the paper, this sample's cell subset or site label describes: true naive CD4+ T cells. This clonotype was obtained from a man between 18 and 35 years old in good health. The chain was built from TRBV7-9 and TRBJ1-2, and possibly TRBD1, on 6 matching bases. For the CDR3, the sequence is CASSSPGANYGYTF. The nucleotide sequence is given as TGTGCCAGCAGCTCTCCAGGGGCTAACTATGGCTACACCTTC.